This T cell receptor (beta chain) was identified during a study of PD-1 blockade in classical Hodgkin lymphoma. Study as a whole: Patients were treated with nivolumab at 3 mg/kg, and this was given intravenously every 2 weeks.

Findings of the study overall: Partial responders and progressors had significantly lower baseline TCR diversity. When set against healthy donors, newly diagnosed patients were reported to show lower baseline TCR diversity.

All trial patients relapsed after autologous stem cell transplantation. Of note for this clone: Its specificity is not known.

Produced via immunoSEQ multiplex PCR; TCRdb's table is partial and in-frame only. The sample has 100,000 or so clones, approximately 90% seen once; the top ten hold around 6.6%. With V trimmed by 1 base and J by 0 bases, 8 bases remained unmatched. The germline V gene encodes CDR1 SGHAT and CDR2 FQNNGV. This CDR3 contains 18 residues. This chain connects TRBV11-2 to TRBJ2-3; TRBD2 agrees at 9 bases. This sequence originates from a human donor with classical Hodgkin lymphoma. The sequencing used peripheral blood mononuclear cells (PBMCs), collected before the second cycle of nivolumab. CDR3 in DNA: TGTGCCAGCAGCTTAGGCCTAGCGGGGACCCCTAGCACAGATACGCAGTATTTT. Amino acid sequence: CASSLGLAGTPSTDTQYF.